This TCR beta chain came from a study of human T cells and chemical hapten exposure. At the level of the study: The use of 2% DPC on about 2 cm by about 2 cm of upper inner arm skin constituted sensitization.

V shed 5 bases and J 5 bases; nucleotides not matched to a gene: 8. The CDR3 loop spans 14 amino acids. CDR1 is MNHEY and CDR2 is SVGAGI in the germline V gene. Time point of the sample: patch test 1, 2 weeks after DPC sensitization. Treatment specified: therapeutic diphenylcyclopropenone sensitization with weekly scalp DPC. TCRdb analysed the RACE reads with MiXCR anew, one entry per CDR3 protein. The profile shows some 400,000 distinct CDR3 sequences, 4% to 5.5% of them singletons. The sequence derives from a woman aged 45-59 years with alopecia areata. Some clones in this sample may be carry-over from other donors' samples. The chain links TRBV6-5 to TRBJ2-5, with 7 bases matching TRBD1. Sequenced here: whole blood, sampled in connection with sensitization to the hapten diphenylcyclopropenone (DPC). In nucleotides, the CDR3 is TGTGCCAGCAGTCTCCAGACAGGGTCTGAGACCCAGTACTTC. Translating it yields CASSLQTGSETQYF.